This TCR beta chain was profiled in a study of T cell responses to AZD1222 COVID-19 vaccine (TCRdb year 2021). Study-wide context: Because spike-specific TCR depth and breadth did not differ between the two schedules, AZD1222 recipients who got a second dose at roughly 4 weeks were pooled with those who got a second dose at roughly 12 weeks. TCR sequencing covered more than 230 trial participants: 200 to 210 given two doses of AZD1222 and around 26 given two doses of MenACWY control vaccine. Trial participants were enrolled by age into subgroups of 18-55, 56-69 and 70-plus years, and roughly 150, 30 and 60 TCR-sequenced participants, respectively, were included in these subgroups. Broad study findings and their caveats: Participants were mostly white British and included more females than males, and it was suggested by the authors that clonal diversity may have been underestimated. Reportedly, almost half of the unique spike-specific TCRs recognized epitopes lying outside the regions that are mutated in the B.1.351 and B.1.1.7 variants. Conclusions about previously exposed vaccinees are limited because only five or six AZD1222 recipients were SARS-CoV-2 seropositive at baseline. Spike-specific TCR breadth and depth rose significantly after two AZD1222 doses compared with day 0 and with MenACWY recipients. In the small 56-69-year group, the increase in depth fell short of significance, most likely because of low power. The vaccine-associated CD4 TCRs covered the entire spike protein, and the dominant responses fell in regions 160-218 and 743-854. Because no day 14 peak-response samples were available, repertoires were characterized only after the peak T cell response.

The CDR3 regions of human TCRbeta chains were analyzed by immunosequencing. The source study handled its data this way. Repertoire TCRs were matched against a reference library of SARS-CoV-2-specific TCRs generated with the MIRA antigen-specificity platform. Breadth was defined as the fraction of unique TCRs that were SARS-CoV-2-associated. Depth was defined as the fraction of total T cells that were SARS-CoV-2-associated. Each spike-specific TCR was assigned to its reactive spike region and to a CD4 or CD8 class using the MIRA data. Log10-transformed breadth and depth values were compared by one-way ANOVA with Sidak's multiple comparisons tests. As stored in TCRdb, this immuneACCESS dataset retains in-frame rearrangements with V and J assigned. A fraction of the clones does not appear; measured against another copy, unresolved V genes explain less than half of the discrepancy, and the remainder lacks a known reason. V, J and clone size reflect that table, while D and trimming were determined from the DNA. Present in this sample are around 140,000 clones, 75% to 95% of which were seen just once. 1.4% of the sample is in the top ten clones.

In the case of this clone: Its specific antigen is unknown. No much larger clone is present one base from it, and per-base qualities are unavailable.

Taken from cysteine to phenylalanine, the CDR3 has 15 residues. The kept DNA is CDR3 alone, 45 bases in frame from the first base. Trimming leaves V shorter by 4 bases and J shorter by 2 bases, with the junction holding 5 bases beyond the gene matches. The germline V gene supplies CDR1 MDHEN and CDR2 SYDVKM. The time point label here, explained by the study, means: baseline before first vaccination. Vaccinee samples were obtained from the UK trials COV001 and COV002, which included a single-blind randomized controlled phase 2/3 trial of AZD1222 (ChAdOx1 nCoV-19) in healthy adults. For TCRbeta chain sequencing, PBMC samples from trial participants were taken at day 0 and at day 28 after the second dose.

The TCR comes from an adult in good health. The chain couples TRBV28 to TRBJ1-2; 9 central bases correspond to TRBD1. Sequences were derived from peripheral blood, sampled on day 0 of AZD1222 vaccination. Here the CDR3 is given as CASSSSGTGNYGYTF. The DNA sequence is given as TGTGCCAGCAGTTCCTCCGGGACAGGGAACTATGGCTACACCTTC.